This entry lists 21 T cell receptor beta chains sequenced from one sample in a study of T cell repertoires in cytomegalovirus infection. TCRdb recomputed calls from the reads with MiXCR, one row per CDR3 protein. In the table there are about 140,000 distinct CDR3 sequences, approximately 5.9% of which are singletons. The sequenced material came from PBMCs. The receptors stem from a human donor in good health (CMV status not recorded). Some clones in this sample may be carry-over from other donors' samples.

This chain uses TRBV20-1 with TRBJ1-5, with D perhaps matching TRBD1 (5 bases). The CDR3 contains 14 residues. The V end was cut by 0 bases, the J end by 5 bases, with 11 bases between. Germline V gives CDR1 DFQATT, CDR2 SNEGSKA (reference sequence). The CDR3: CSARDPGGDQPQHF. The CDR3 nucleotides are TGCAGTGCTAGAGATCCCGGGGGTGATCAGCCCCAGCATTTT.

The sample holds many counts of this clonotype. V is TRBV7-2 and J is TRBJ2-4; 14 bases are shared with TRBD2. The CDR3 spans 16 residues. Unmatched junction bases numbered 5, after V lost 5 bases and J lost 5 bases. The germline V gene encodes CDR1 SGHTA and CDR2 FQGNSA. CDR3 coding DNA: TGTGCCAGCAGCCAGACTAGCGGGGGGGGTCAAAACATTCAGTACTTC. This translates into CASSQTSGGGQNIQYF.

This clonotype was seen many times. The chain links TRBV7-2 to TRBJ2-6, with TRBD1 matching over 8 bases. The ends lost 6 bases at V and 3 bases at J; junction bases unmatched: 4. The germline V gene has CDR1 SGHTA and CDR2 FQGNSA. The CDR3 is made up of 15 amino acids. CDR3 coding DNA: TGTGCCAGCAGACAGGGGGTGCGTGGGGCCAACGTCCTGACTTTC. Its protein is CASRQGVRGANVLTF.

This clonotype was observed at least ten times. The gene calls are TRBV4-2 and TRBJ2-1; 12 positions agree with TRBD1. The CDR3 has 17 residues. CDR1 and CDR2 (germline): LGHNA, YNFKEQ. Trimming at V came to 1 base and at J to 7 bases, leaving 8 bases not matched to a gene. The CDR3 DNA reads TGTGCCAGCAGCCAAGTCGCCGGGACAGGGGGCTGGAATGAGCAGTTCTTC. It encodes CASSQVAGTGGWNEQFF.

This clonotype was recorded a few times. The rearrangement links TRBV6-5 to TRBJ1-5, with a tentative D call TRBD1 (6 bases). Germline V CDR1 and CDR2: MNHEY, SVGAGI. This CDR3 contains 14 residues. The ends were cut back, 5 bases at V and 7 bases at J, with 15 bases in the middle. The CDR3 protein is CASSQLKGGQPQHF. The CDR3 bases are TGTGCCAGCAGTCAGCTTAAGGGGGGGCAGCCCCAGCATTTT.

The chain uses TRBV20-1 and TRBJ1-3; D gene ambiguous. CDR1 is DFQATT and CDR2 is SNEGSKA in the germline V gene (reference sequence). The V end was cut by 3 bases, the J end by 3 bases, with 12 bases between. CDR3 size: 14 residues. DNA for the CDR3: TGCAGTGCTAGTGTCCACGGGTATGGAAACACCATATATTTT. It encodes CSASVHGYGNTIYF.

This clonotype occurred many times. This chain connects TRBV6-6 to TRBJ1-1, with a possible D match to TRBD1 (6 bases). Germline-derived CDR1 and CDR2 are MNHNY and SVGAGI (reference sequence). Trimming pared 7 bases from V and 5 bases from J, leaving 14 bases between. The CDR3 totals 13 residues. The CDR3 bases are TGTGCCAGCACTACAGGGCTGAGTACTGAAGCTTTCTTT. This translates into CASTTGLSTEAFF.

This clonotype was counted between two and nine times. This rearrangement joins TRBV19 to TRBJ2-2; D is tentatively TRBD1 or TRBD2 (6 bases each). The CDR3 sequence is 13 residues long. Per germline, CDR1 LNHDA and CDR2 SQIVND (reference sequence). V was trimmed by 10 bases and J by 7 bases, leaving 16 bases between them. The CDR3 region is CATNRDWNGELFF. Here the CDR3 DNA reads TGTGCCACCAACAGGGACTGGAACGGGGAGCTGTTTTTT. Full variable domain (rest looked up from reference TRBV19 and TRBJ2-2): DGGITQSPKYLFRKEGQNVTLSCEQNLNHDAMYWYRQDPGQGLRLIYYSQIVNDFQKGDIAEGYSVSREKKESFPLTVTSAQKNPTAFYLCATNRDWNGELFFGEGSRLTVL.

This clonotype has at least ten counts. This chain uses TRBV11-2 with TRBJ2-1, with a tentative D call TRBD1 (6 bases). CDR1 is SGHAT, CDR2 FQNNGV, per germline. With 1 base removed from V and 10 bases from J, the gap between germline ends came to 11 bases. The CDR3 totals 13 residues. The CDR3 sequence: CASSLGSGVEQFF. CDR3 nucleotides: TGTGCCAGCAGCTTAGGGTCAGGGGTCGAGCAGTTCTTC.

As DNA, the CDR3 is TGTGCCAGCAGTTACTCGGCGGCAGGCTACTACGAGCAGTACTTC. It is translated as CASSYSAAGYYEQYF. The J gene is TRBJ2-7, the V gene TRBV6-2 or TRBV6-3; D gene uncertain. Germline CDR1 MNHEY, CDR2 SVGEGT. V was cut by 0 bases and J by 3 bases, with 12 bases left in between. CDR3 length: 15 residues.

This clonotype has at least ten counts. The V gene is TRBV2, the J gene TRBJ1-6, with a tentative D call TRBD1 (5 bases). Germline lookup yields CDR1 SNHLY and CDR2 FYNNEI. V lost 3 bases, J lost 6 bases, and 21 bases lay in between. CDR3 length: 18 amino acids. The CDR3 protein is CASSEGRLPPQRNSPLHF. CDR3 DNA: TGTGCCAGCAGTGAGGGACGCCTACCCCCACAACGTAATTCACCCCTCCACTTT.

V is TRBV28 and J is TRBJ2-3, with no clear D. Germline CDR1 is MDHEN and CDR2 is SYDVKM. The CDR3 is 14 residues long. V was pared by 1 base and J by 3 bases, with 8 bases between. The CDR3 DNA is TGTGCCAGCAGTTTATTTGGTCGGACAGATACGCAGTATTTT. Protein product: CASSLFGRTDTQYF.

This clonotype has a count of ten or more. The chain employs TRBV7-2 and TRBJ2-3; D remains ambiguous. This CDR3 comprises 13 residues. The V end was cut by 4 bases, the J end by 2 bases, with 7 bases between. In germline, CDR1 is SGHTA, CDR2 FQGNSA. The CDR3 protein is CASSSPDTDTQYF. CDR3 nucleotide sequence: TGTGCCAGCAGCTCCCCGGACACAGATACGCAGTATTTT. The complete variable domain, with remaining parts taken from reference TRBV7-2 and TRBJ2-3, reads GAGVSQSPSNKVTEKGKDVELRCDPISGHTALYWYRQSLGQGLEFLIYFQGNSAPDKSGLPSDRFSAERTGGSVSTLTIQRTQQEDSAVYLCASSSPDTDTQYFGPGTRLTVL.

The sample holds a few counts of this clonotype. The chain is built from TRBV7-6 and TRBJ2-7; weak D call: TRBD1 (6 bases). The length of the CDR3 is 17 residues. V lost 6 bases, J lost 7 bases, and 28 bases lay in between. In germline, CDR1 is SGHVS, CDR2 FNYEAQ. CDR3 coding DNA: TGTGCCAGCAGTCTTAGAGGCCCACGGGACACTGCTCGGGAGCAGTACTTC. Translation gives CASSLRGPRDTAREQYF.

This clonotype was counted many times. This sequence joins TRBV6-2 or TRBV6-3 and TRBJ2-7; D gene unclear. The germline V gene encodes CDR1 MNHEY and CDR2 SVGEGT. Trimming took off 1 base at V and 2 bases at J, with 12 bases between the two ends. This CDR3 contains 15 residues. The CDR3 region has the DNA TGTGCCAGCAGTTACTTTCAGTTGACGACCTACGAGCAGTACTTC. Translation gives CASSYFQLTTYEQYF.

In this sample, this clonotype turned up many times. CDR3 DNA sequence: TGTGCCAGCAGCTTCCGAGGGCGGCGGCGCACTGAAGCTTTCTTT. This codes for CASSFRGRRRTEAFF. The rearrangement joins TRBV6-5 to TRBJ1-1; D gene uncertain. The CDR3 is made up of 15 amino acids. Germline V gene lookup returns CDR1 MNHEY and CDR2 SVGAGI. The V and J ends lost 6 bases and 4 bases respectively, with 18 bases between them.

The V gene is TRBV12-3 or TRBV12-4, the J gene TRBJ2-3, with D perhaps TRBD2 (5 bases). The ends were cut back, 8 bases at V and 1 base at J, with 13 bases in the middle. This CDR3 comprises 14 residues. CDR3 coding DNA: TGTGCCAGCGCACGGGGAGTAGGCACAGATACGCAGTATTTT. This gives the protein CASARGVGTDTQYF.

This chain uses TRBV5-6 with TRBJ2-1, with TRBD1 matching over 9 bases. The CDR3 runs to 15 residues. Germline values: CDR1 SGHDT, CDR2 YYEEEE. V shed 5 bases, J shed 4 bases, and the junction held 7 bases outside the gene matches. The CDR3 bases are TGTGCCAGCAGGTTGCCGGGACAGGGATACAATGAGCAGTTCTTC. It specifies CASRLPGQGYNEQFF.

The rearrangement uses TRBV7-6 and TRBJ1-4; D call uncertain. The germline V gene encodes CDR1 SGHVS and CDR2 FNYEAQ. The V end lost 11 bases, the J end lost 5 bases, and 27 bases lay between the germline ends. This CDR3 comprises 17 residues. The CDR3 region has the DNA TGTGCCGGCTCAGGTCCCCCTCCGACCTCCACGAATGAAAAACTGTTTTTT. Translation: CAGSGPPPTSTNEKLFF. Together with reference TRBV7-6 and TRBJ1-4, the CDR3 gives the full variable domain: GAGVSQSPRYKVTKRGQDVALRCDPISGHVSLYWYRQALGQGPEFLTYFNYEAQQDKSGLPNDRFSAERPEGSISTLTIQRTEQRDSAMYRCAGSGPPPTSTNEKLFFGSGTQLSVL.

This clonotype was recorded many times. The chain is built from TRBV6-2 or TRBV6-3 and TRBJ2-7, with 9 bases aligning to TRBD2. V lost 8 bases, J lost 3 bases, and 2 bases stayed unmatched. From germline, CDR1 is MNHEY and CDR2 SVGEGT. The CDR3 has 12 amino acids. The CDR3 sequence is CASAGGSYEQYF. DNA of the CDR3: TGTGCCAGCGCGGGGGGGAGCTACGAGCAGTACTTC.

This clonotype was recorded many times. This chain joins TRBV28 and TRBJ1-1; D gene uncertain. The germline V and J ends were trimmed by 2 bases and 0 bases, with 1 base remaining between them. The CDR3 runs 12 residues. CDR1 MDHEN and CDR2 SYDVKM come from the germline V gene. CDR3 bases: TGTGCCAGCAGTTTAATGAACACTGAAGCTTTCTTT. Amino acid sequence: CASSLMNTEAFF.